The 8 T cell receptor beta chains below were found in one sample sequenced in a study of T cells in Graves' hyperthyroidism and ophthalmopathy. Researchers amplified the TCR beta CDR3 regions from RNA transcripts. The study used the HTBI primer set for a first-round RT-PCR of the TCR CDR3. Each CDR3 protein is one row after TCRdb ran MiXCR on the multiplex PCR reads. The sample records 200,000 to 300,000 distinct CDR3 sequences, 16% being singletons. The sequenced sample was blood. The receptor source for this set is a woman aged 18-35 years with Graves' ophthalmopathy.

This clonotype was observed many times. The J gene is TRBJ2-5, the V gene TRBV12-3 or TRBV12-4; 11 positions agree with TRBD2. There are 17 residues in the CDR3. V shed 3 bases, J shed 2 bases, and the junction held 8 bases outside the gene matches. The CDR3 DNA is TGTGCCAGCAGTTTCGGACTAGCGGGTCTACCACAAGAGACCCAGTACTTC. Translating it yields CASSFGLAGLPQETQYF.

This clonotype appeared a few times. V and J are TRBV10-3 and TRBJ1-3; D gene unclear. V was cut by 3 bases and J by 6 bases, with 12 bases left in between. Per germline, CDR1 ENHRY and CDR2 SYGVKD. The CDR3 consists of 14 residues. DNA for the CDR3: TGTGCCATCAGTGACTCTCCGAAGGAAAACACCATATATTTT. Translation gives CAISDSPKENTIYF.

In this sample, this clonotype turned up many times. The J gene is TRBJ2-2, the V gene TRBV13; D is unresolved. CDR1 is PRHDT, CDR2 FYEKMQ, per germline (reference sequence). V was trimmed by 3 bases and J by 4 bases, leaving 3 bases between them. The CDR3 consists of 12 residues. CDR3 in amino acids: CASSFFTGELFF. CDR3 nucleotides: TGTGCCAGCAGCTTCTTCACCGGGGAGCTGTTTTTT.

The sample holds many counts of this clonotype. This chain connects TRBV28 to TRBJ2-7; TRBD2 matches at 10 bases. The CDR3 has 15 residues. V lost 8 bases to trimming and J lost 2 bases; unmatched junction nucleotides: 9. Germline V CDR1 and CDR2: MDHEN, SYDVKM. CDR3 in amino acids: CASSKSGRVPYEQYF. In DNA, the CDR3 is TGTGCCAGCTCAAAGAGCGGGAGGGTCCCCTACGAGCAGTACTTC.

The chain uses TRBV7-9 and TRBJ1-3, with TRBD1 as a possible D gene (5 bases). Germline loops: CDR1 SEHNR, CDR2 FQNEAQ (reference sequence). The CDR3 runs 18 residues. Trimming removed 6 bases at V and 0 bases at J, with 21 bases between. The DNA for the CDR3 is TGTGCCAGCAGTTCACCATATCCACGGGGCACCTCTGGAAACACCATATATTTT. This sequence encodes CASSSPYPRGTSGNTIYF.

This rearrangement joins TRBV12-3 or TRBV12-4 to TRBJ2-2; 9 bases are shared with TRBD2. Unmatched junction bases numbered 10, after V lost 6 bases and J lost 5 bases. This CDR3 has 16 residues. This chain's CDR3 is CASRPRLAALTGELFF. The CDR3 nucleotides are TGTGCCAGCAGGCCTCGACTAGCGGCACTTACCGGGGAGCTGTTTTTT.

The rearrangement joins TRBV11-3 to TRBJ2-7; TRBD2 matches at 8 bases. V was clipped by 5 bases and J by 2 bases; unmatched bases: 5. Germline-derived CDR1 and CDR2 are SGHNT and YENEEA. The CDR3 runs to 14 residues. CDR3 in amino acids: CASSQIGGAYEQYF. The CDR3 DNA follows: TGTGCCAGCAGCCAAATCGGGGGGGCCTACGAGCAGTACTTC.

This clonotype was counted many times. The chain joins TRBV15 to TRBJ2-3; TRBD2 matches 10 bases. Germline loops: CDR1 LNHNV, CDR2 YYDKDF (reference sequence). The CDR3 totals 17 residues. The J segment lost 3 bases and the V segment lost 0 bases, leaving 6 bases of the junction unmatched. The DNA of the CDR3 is TGTGCCACCAGCAGAGACTTAAGCGGGGGGGATACAGATACGCAGTATTTT. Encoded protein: CATSRDLSGGDTDTQYF.